Shown below are 23 T cell receptor beta chains from a single sample sequenced in a study of T cells after yellow fever vaccination. MiXCR was run by TCRdb on the 5' RACE reads, yielding one entry per CDR3 protein. The table shows some 160,000 distinct CDR3 sequences, with 6% to 7.5% occurring only once. Specimen: CD4+ T cells sorted from PBMCs, collected 5 to 6 days after the first yellow fever vaccination. Every receptor here comes from a man in his late teens or twenties who received the YFV17D yellow fever vaccine.

This clonotype was detected a few times. The chain is built from TRBV29-1 and TRBJ2-3; 10 bases agree with TRBD2. With 6 bases clipped from V and 3 bases from J, the junction kept 3 bases outside the gene matches. Looked up from germline, CDR1 is SQVTM and CDR2 is ANQGSEA. The CDR3 covers 13 residues. The DNA for the CDR3 is TGCAGCGTGTTACTAGCGGGGACAGATACGCAGTATTTT. Amino acids: CSVLLAGTDTQYF.

V usage is TRBV9 and J usage is TRBJ2-3, with TRBD2 identical over 7 bases. The CDR3 is 15 amino acids. Trimming cost V 0 bases and J 4 bases; bases outside gene matches: 5. Germline V gives CDR1 SGDLS, CDR2 YYNGEE. CDR3: CASSVVGLAADTQYF. The CDR3 region has the DNA TGTGCCAGCAGCGTAGTAGGGCTAGCGGCAGATACGCAGTATTTT.

The chain recombines TRBV4-1 with TRBJ1-1, with D possibly TRBD1 on 6 matching bases. The CDR3 length is 15 residues. Germline values: CDR1 MGHRA, CDR2 YSYEKL. Trimming shortened V by 4 bases and J by 1 base, and 13 bases separated the two germline ends. This chain's CDR3 is CASSPLGQRNTEAFF. CDR3 in DNA: TGCGCCAGCAGCCCCCTGGGACAACGGAACACTGAAGCTTTCTTT.

This clonotype was counted only a few times. The chain couples TRBV5-4 to TRBJ2-2; D call uncertain. The germline gives CDR1 SGHNT, CDR2 YYREEE (reference sequence). V was clipped by 0 bases and J by 13 bases, with 13 bases between them. This CDR3 comprises 13 residues. CDR3 sequence: CASSLAGSFGLFF. The CDR3 bases are TGTGCCAGCAGCTTGGCTGGTTCCTTCGGGCTGTTTTTT.

This clonotype was observed many times. This chain uses TRBV5-1 with TRBJ1-3; D is uncertain. Germline-derived CDR1 and CDR2 are SGHRS and YFSETQ. The CDR3 runs 16 residues. V gave up 4 bases and J gave up 0 bases, with 14 bases separating them. As DNA, the CDR3 is TGCGCCAGCAGCGATCGCAGCTCCAGCTCTGGAAACACCATATATTTT. It specifies CASSDRSSSSGNTIYF.

This clonotype was picked up a small number of times. The chain employs TRBV24-1 and TRBJ1-5; TRBD1 might be the D (6 bases). Trimming shortened V by 4 bases and J by 11 bases, and 14 bases separated the two germline ends. CDR1 is KGHDR, CDR2 SFDVKD, per germline. The CDR3 is 13 amino acids. CDR3 amino acids: CATSDAGTTAQHF. CDR3 in DNA: TGTGCCACCAGTGACGCCGGGACAACAGCCCAGCATTTT.

This clonotype was detected ten times or more. The rearrangement uses TRBV12-3 or TRBV12-4 and TRBJ2-3, with 10 bases lining up with TRBD2. After removal of 2 bases from V and 2 bases from J, the junction contained 4 bases not matched to a gene. The CDR3 runs to 16 residues. This CDR3 reads CASSLRLAGVTDTQYF. In nucleotides, the CDR3 is TGTGCCAGCAGTTTAAGGCTAGCGGGGGTCACAGATACGCAGTATTTT.

This clonotype was observed many times. The chain uses TRBV3-1 and TRBJ2-1; TRBD2 matches at 9 bases. The germline gives CDR1 LGHDT, CDR2 YNNKEL (reference sequence). This CDR3 is 15 amino acids long. V was clipped by 1 base and J by 6 bases; unmatched bases: 4. The CDR3 protein is CASSQGVLAGNEQFF. The CDR3 DNA reads TGTGCCAGCAGCCAAGGTGTACTAGCGGGCAATGAGCAGTTCTTC.

This clonotype was seen ten or more times. The chain joins TRBV4-3 to TRBJ1-2; unclear D gene. CDR3 length: 14 amino acids. The germline V gene encodes CDR1 LGHNA and CDR2 YSLEER. With 4 bases removed from V and 3 bases from J, the gap between germline ends came to 12 bases. The CDR3 protein is CASSPGGFDYGYTF. The CDR3 region has the DNA TGCGCCAGCAGCCCGGGCGGTTTCGACTATGGCTACACCTTC.

The table lists this clonotype with many counts. The chain is built from TRBV4-2 and TRBJ2-7, with 9 bases aligning to TRBD2. Germline CDR1 reads LGHNA; CDR2 reads YNFKEQ. Trimming took 0 bases from V and 2 from J; bases not matched to a gene: 5. The CDR3 length is 16 residues. Here the CDR3 DNA reads TGTGCCAGCAGCCAAGAGCCTAGCGGGATGACCTACGAGCAGTACTTC. The encoded protein is CASSQEPSGMTYEQYF.

V and J are TRBV9 and TRBJ2-3; no firm D call. The CDR3 loop spans 13 amino acids. The germline V and J ends were trimmed by 4 bases and 2 bases, with 8 bases remaining between them. Germline-derived CDR1 and CDR2 are SGDLS and YYNGEE. CDR3 in DNA: TGTGCCAGCAGCCCTACAAACACAGATACGCAGTATTTT. Translated: CASSPTNTDTQYF.

At least ten counts were recorded for this clonotype. The chain combines TRBV20-1 with TRBJ1-3; D gene uncertain. Deletions cut 5 bases from V and 4 bases from J, with 12 bases between. The CDR3 runs to 13 residues. Germline CDR1 reads DFQATT; CDR2 reads SNEGSKA (reference sequence). CDR3 in amino acids: CSAEMEAGNTIYF. DNA of the CDR3: TGCAGTGCTGAGATGGAGGCCGGAAACACCATATATTTT.

This clonotype was observed at least ten times. This chain connects TRBV4-1 to TRBJ1-2; no firm D call. This CDR3 region has 15 residues. Germline loops: CDR1 MGHRA, CDR2 YSYEKL. V lost 4 bases to trimming and J lost 4 bases, with 16 bases between them. The CDR3 DNA is TGCGCCAGCAGCCTTCTAATCGGAGCCCTCTATGGCTACACCTTC. This encodes CASSLLIGALYGYTF.

This clonotype was seen only a few times. The genes are TRBV20-1 and TRBJ1-2; 7 bases line up with TRBD1. The CDR3 has 13 amino acids. Germline V CDR1 and CDR2: DFQATT, SNEGSKA (reference sequence). V lost 5 bases to trimming and J lost 8 bases; unmatched junction nucleotides: 11. The CDR3 reads CSAATGRAGGYTF. The CDR3 region has the DNA TGCAGTGCTGCGACAGGGCGCGCAGGAGGCTACACCTTC.

About this clonotype: This may be a read error: a much more frequent sequence differs by one nucleotide. V usage is TRBV7-3 and J usage is TRBJ1-1; D remains ambiguous. Germline values: CDR1 SGHTA, CDR2 FQGTGA. The CDR3 runs 13 residues. V was shortened by 6 bases and J by 1 base, with 9 bases between the two germline ends. CDR3 protein: CASRFSRNTEAFF. As DNA, the CDR3 is TGTGCCAGCAGATTCTCGAGGAACACTGAAGCTTTCTTT. Complete variable domain (other parts from reference TRBV7-3 and TRBJ1-1): GAGVSQTPSNKVTEKGKYVELRCDPISGHTALYWYRQSLGQGPEFLIYFQGTGAADDSGLPNDRFFAVRPEGSVSTLKIQRTERGDSAVYLCASRFSRNTEAFFGQGTRLTVV.

This clonotype was seen a few times. The chain joins TRBV6-1 to TRBJ1-1; D is unclear. Trimming removed 2 bases at V and 7 bases at J, with 14 bases between. Looked up from germline, CDR1 is MNHNS and CDR2 is SASEGT. The CDR3 extends over 14 amino acids. CDR3 amino acids: CASSELFLGSEAFF. Here the CDR3 DNA reads TGTGCCAGCAGTGAATTGTTCTTGGGCAGTGAAGCTTTCTTT.

At least ten counts were recorded for this clonotype. The V and J genes are TRBV20-1 and TRBJ1-2, with 7 bases lining up with TRBD1. The CDR3 consists of 13 residues. The V segment lost 6 bases and the J segment 2 bases; nucleotides outside the gene matches: 6. Per the germline V gene, CDR1 is DFQATT and CDR2 is SNEGSKA (reference sequence). The CDR3 DNA reads TGCAGTGCGGAAAGACAGGGCAACTATGGCTACACCTTC. This sequence encodes CSAERQGNYGYTF.

This clonotype has ten or more counts. The chain recombines TRBV29-1 with TRBJ2-5; D assignment may be TRBD1 or TRBD2 (6 bases each). Trimming removed 4 bases at V and 0 bases at J, with 15 bases between. The CDR3 has 15 amino acids. CDR1 and CDR2 from the germline V gene are SQVTM and ANQGSEA. CDR3 residues: CSVGVGGPYQETQYF. For the CDR3, the DNA is TGCAGCGTTGGGGTAGGGGGGCCGTACCAAGAGACCCAGTACTTC.

This clonotype occurred many times. The chain has TRBV4-1 and TRBJ2-7, with TRBD1 identical over 9 bases. Germline CDR1 is MGHRA and CDR2 is YSYEKL. The CDR3 runs 15 residues. With V trimmed by 5 bases and J by 4 bases, 9 bases remained unmatched. The CDR3 nucleotides read TGCGCCAGCAGCGAACCCGACAGGGGGGGTTACGAGCAGTACTTC. Encoded protein: CASSEPDRGGYEQYF.

This clonotype was found many times. This chain joins TRBV5-1 and TRBJ2-3; 11 nucleotides match TRBD1. CDR1 and CDR2 (germline): SGHRS, YFSETQ. This CDR3 is built from 15 residues. Trimming removed 3 bases from V and 4 bases from J; junction bases left unmatched: 4. CDR3 DNA sequence: TGCGCCAGCAGCTATGCGGGACAGGGGGCAGATACGCAGTATTTT. It translates to CASSYAGQGADTQYF.

The chain combines TRBV7-2 with TRBJ2-3, with 9 bases lining up with TRBD2. With 8 bases clipped from V and 2 bases from J, the junction kept 5 bases outside the gene matches. CDR3 size: 14 residues. CDR1 SGHTA and CDR2 FQGNSA come from the germline V gene. DNA for the CDR3: TGTGCCAGCCGGCCTAGCGGGGTCACAGATACGCAGTATTTT. It yields the protein CASRPSGVTDTQYF.

At least ten counts were recorded for this clonotype. The rearrangement links TRBV4-1 to TRBJ2-5; D is perhaps TRBD1 (5 bases). CDR1 and CDR2 (germline): MGHRA, YSYEKL. The CDR3 covers 13 residues. Trimming took 2 bases from V and 5 from J, leaving 9 bases between them. The CDR3 DNA sequence: TGCGCCAGCAGCCAAAACAGGTTGGAGACCCAGTACTTC. This encodes CASSQNRLETQYF.

The J gene is TRBJ2-3, the V gene TRBV28; no clear D gene. The germline gives CDR1 MDHEN, CDR2 SYDVKM. This CDR3 is built from 12 residues. V was shortened by 3 bases and J by 9 bases, with 10 bases between the two germline ends. The CDR3 region has the DNA TGTGCCAGCAGTTTTGGCGGACGCACGCAGTATTTT. Its translation is CASSFGGRTQYF.